The 21 T cell receptor beta chains reported below all come from one sample, sequenced in a study of T cell responses to AZD1222 COVID-19 vaccine. Some clones are missing from TCRdb's copy, which holds only in-frame ones; the method was immunoSEQ multiplex PCR. The sample has more than 110,000 clones, nearly 95% seen once. Sequencing was performed on peripheral blood, taken on day 0 of AZD1222 vaccination. The receptors were sampled from an adult in good health.

The J gene is TRBJ1-1, the V gene TRBV5-1, with TRBD1 identical over 7 bases. CDR1 and CDR2 (germline): SGHRS, YFSETQ. CDR3 length equals 13 residues. The ends lost 6 bases at V and 3 bases at J; junction bases unmatched: 5. The CDR3 nucleotides are TGCGCCAGCACAGGGGGGGTTCACACTGAAGCTTTCTTT. This codes for CASTGGVHTEAFF.

V gene TRBV29-1 combines with J gene TRBJ2-5; D unresolved. The length of the CDR3 is 10 residues. V shed 5 bases and J shed 4 bases, with 5 bases lying between them. Germline CDR1 is SQVTM and CDR2 is ANQGSEA. As DNA, the CDR3 is TGCAGCGTTTTAATAGAGACCCAGTACTTC. Amino acids: CSVLIETQYF.

V is TRBV27 and J is TRBJ2-7; no clear D gene. Between the trimmed V and J ends, which lost 3 bases and 0 bases, there was a span of 15 bases. Germline V gene sequence: CDR1 MNHEY, CDR2 SMNVEV (reference sequence). The CDR3 sequence is 16 residues long. The CDR3 is CASSLSAWGSSYEQYF. CDR3 nucleotide sequence: TGTGCCAGCAGTTTGAGCGCCTGGGGTAGCTCCTACGAGCAGTACTTC.

CDR3 bases: TGTGCCAGCAGCCAGGACAAATTTTACATGAACACTGAAGCTTTCTTT. It codes for CASSQDKFYMNTEAFF. The chain uses TRBV5-4 and TRBJ1-1; D perhaps matches TRBD1 (5 bases). Germline loops: CDR1 SGHNT, CDR2 YYREEE (reference sequence). The CDR3 extends over 16 amino acids. V was cut by 4 bases and J by 0 bases, with 16 bases left in between.

CDR3 DNA: TGTGCTAGTGGTTCGCGAGCGGGAGTAACCTACAATGAGCAGTTCTTC. Amino acid sequence: CASGSRAGVTYNEQFF. This chain links TRBV12-5 with TRBJ2-1; 8 bases align to TRBD2. The CDR3 is made up of 16 amino acids. J gave up 2 bases and V 4 bases, and 7 bases lay outside the gene matches. Germline V lookup: CDR1 LGHNT, CDR2 FRNRAP.

The V call is TRBV7-9, the J call TRBJ1-3; D is unclear. The germline V gene has CDR1 SEHNR and CDR2 FQNEAQ (reference sequence). The CDR3 is 17 amino acids. The germline V and J ends were trimmed by 4 bases and 0 bases, with 16 bases remaining between them. In nucleotides, the CDR3 is TGTGCCAGCAGCTCGCCGACCCAGTGGAACTCTGGAAACACCATATATTTT. Its protein is CASSSPTQWNSGNTIYF.

The chain employs TRBV19 and TRBJ1-5; D unclear. The CDR3 spans 15 residues. Trimming pared 1 base from V and 0 bases from J, leaving 7 bases between. Germline CDR1 reads LNHDA; CDR2 reads SQIVND (reference sequence). The CDR3 protein is CASSIVGSSNQPQHF. CDR3 sequence (DNA): TGTGCCAGTAGTATAGTAGGCAGTAGCAATCAGCCCCAGCATTTT.

The chain couples TRBV2 to TRBJ1-1; D might be TRBD1 (6 bases). The CDR3 has 14 amino acids. V lost 1 base, J lost 1 base, and 7 bases lay in between. Germline values: CDR1 SNHLY, CDR2 FYNNEI. The CDR3 protein is CASSEGGRNTEAFF. CDR3 nucleotide sequence: TGTGCCAGCAGTGAAGGGGGGCGGAACACTGAAGCTTTCTTT.

The genes are TRBV4-1 and TRBJ1-1; D is undetermined. V gave up 4 bases and J gave up 7 bases, with 10 bases separating them. CDR3 size: 12 residues. Germline V CDR1 and CDR2: MGHRA, YSYEKL. The CDR3 DNA follows: TGCGCCAGCAGCCGGACGGGAGGTGAAGCTTTCTTT. Residues: CASSRTGGEAFF.

The CDR3 here is CASSPGQGASGGELFF. CDR3 nucleotides: TGTGCCAGCAGCCCGGGACAGGGGGCTAGTGGCGGGGAGCTGTTTTTT. The V gene is TRBV5-4, the J gene TRBJ2-2; 12 bases line up with TRBD1. Germline trimming cut 4 bases from V and 7 bases from J; bases unmatched to any gene: 8. Germline V gene sequence: CDR1 SGHNT, CDR2 YYREEE (reference sequence). The CDR3 totals 16 residues.

The chain couples TRBV6-6 to TRBJ2-1; TRBD2 is a possible D gene (5 bases). The CDR3 totals 17 residues. The V end lost 5 bases, the J end lost 0 bases, and 17 bases lay between the germline ends. Germline V CDR1 and CDR2: MNHNY, SVGAGI (reference sequence). Here the CDR3 reads CASSPPHGVSSYNEQFF. DNA for the CDR3: TGTGCCAGCAGTCCTCCCCACGGGGTTAGCTCCTACAATGAGCAGTTCTTC.

The chain couples TRBV25-1 to TRBJ1-1; D is unclear. Trimming left V 1 base short and J 0 bases short, with 9 bases between. The CDR3 spans 15 residues. Germline assignment: CDR1 MGHDK and CDR2 SYGVNS. The CDR3 loop reads CASSEFWQMNTEAFF. The CDR3 DNA reads TGTGCCAGCAGTGAATTTTGGCAGATGAACACTGAAGCTTTCTTT.

The chain employs TRBV11-2 and TRBJ2-5; D is possibly TRBD2 (5 bases). The CDR3 is made up of 15 amino acids. Germline V gene lookup returns CDR1 SGHAT and CDR2 FQNNGV. V was clipped by 1 base and J by 2 bases, with 11 bases between them. The CDR3 sequence is CASSLGHRGQETQYF. The CDR3 nucleotides are TGTGCCAGCAGCTTAGGACACAGAGGGCAAGAGACCCAGTACTTC.

The V call is TRBV5-4, the J call TRBJ1-4; TRBD1 might be the D (6 bases). The CDR3 consists of 15 residues. V gave up 0 bases and J gave up 7 bases, with 13 bases separating them. Germline V lookup: CDR1 SGHNT, CDR2 YYREEE (reference sequence). CDR3: CASSLDGGVSEKLFF. As DNA, the CDR3 is TGTGCCAGCAGCTTGGACGGGGGCGTAAGTGAAAAACTGTTTTTT.

V gene TRBV7-9 combines with J gene TRBJ1-5, with D hard to call. Germline loops: CDR1 SEHNR, CDR2 FQNEAQ (reference sequence). Trimming pared 3 bases from V and 7 bases from J, leaving 16 bases between. The CDR3 is made up of 15 amino acids. DNA of the CDR3: TGTGCCAGCAGCTTTTCTTCGCAGCTACCGCAGCCCCAGCATTTT. This sequence encodes CASSFSSQLPQPQHF.

Remarks on this clone: Relative to the germline gene, one junction end is altered; a read error may explain this. The rearrangement joins TRBV20-1 to TRBJ1-3, with TRBD1 matching over 7 bases. CDR1 is DFQATT, CDR2 SNEGSKA, per germline (reference sequence). CDR3 length: 11 amino acids. The DNA of the CDR3 is TGCAGTGCTGGAGACAGGGACACCATATATTTT. Translation gives CSAGDRDTIYF.

The chain has TRBV5-5 and TRBJ2-2; a possible D gene is TRBD1 (6 bases). The CDR3 has 14 residues. V was pared by 8 bases and J by 2 bases, with 13 bases between. The germline CDR1 and CDR2 sequences are SGHKS and YYEKEE (reference sequence). In nucleotides, the CDR3 is TGTGCCAGTACCGGGACATCCAACACCGGGGAGCTGTTTTTT. Amino acids: CASTGTSNTGELFF.

The V gene is TRBV6-5, the J gene TRBJ1-3; D ambiguous. The CDR3 spans 15 residues. V was clipped by 0 bases and J by 4 bases, with 10 bases between them. CDR1 is MNHEY, CDR2 SVGAGI, per germline. CDR3 amino acids: CASSYSIGLGNTIYF. The DNA of the CDR3 is TGTGCCAGCAGTTACTCGATCGGGTTGGGAAACACCATATATTTT.

This chain connects TRBV2 to TRBJ2-1; 8 positions match TRBD2. The V segment lost 5 bases and the J segment 14 bases; nucleotides outside the gene matches: 5. The CDR3 is made up of 11 amino acids. Germline CDR1 and CDR2: SNHLY and FYNNEI. The CDR3 coding sequence is TGTGCCAGCAGTCTAGGAGCGGGAGAGTTCTTC. This codes for CASSLGAGEFF.

The chain employs TRBV2 and TRBJ2-7, with 8 bases matching TRBD1. Germline V gene sequence: CDR1 SNHLY, CDR2 FYNNEI. V shed 2 bases and J 7 bases; nucleotides not matched to a gene: 7. The CDR3 spans 14 residues. CDR3 sequence reads: CASSERTGLGEQYF. The CDR3 DNA sequence: TGTGCCAGCAGTGAAAGGACAGGGCTGGGGGAGCAGTACTTC.

The genes are TRBV27 and TRBJ1-2, with 7 bases that match TRBD1. The CDR3 spans 15 residues. Germline V CDR1 and CDR2: MNHEY, SMNVEV (reference sequence). The trim removed 5 bases at V and 7 bases at J, leaving 13 bases unmatched. The CDR3 spells CASSQSTTGRFGYTF. CDR3 in DNA: TGTGCCAGCAGTCAATCGACGACAGGGAGGTTTGGCTACACCTTC.